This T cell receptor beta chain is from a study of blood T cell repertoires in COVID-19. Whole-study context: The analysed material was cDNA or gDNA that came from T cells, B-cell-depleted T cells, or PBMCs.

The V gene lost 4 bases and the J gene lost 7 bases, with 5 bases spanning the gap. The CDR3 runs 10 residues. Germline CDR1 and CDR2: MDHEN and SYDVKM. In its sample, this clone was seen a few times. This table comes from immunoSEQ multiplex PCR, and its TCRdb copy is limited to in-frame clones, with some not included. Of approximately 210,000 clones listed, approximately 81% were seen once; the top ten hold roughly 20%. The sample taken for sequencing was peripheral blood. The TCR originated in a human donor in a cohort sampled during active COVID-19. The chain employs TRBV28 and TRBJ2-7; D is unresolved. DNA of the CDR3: TGTGCCAGCAGTTCGCGAGAGCAGTACTTC. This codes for CASSSREQYF.